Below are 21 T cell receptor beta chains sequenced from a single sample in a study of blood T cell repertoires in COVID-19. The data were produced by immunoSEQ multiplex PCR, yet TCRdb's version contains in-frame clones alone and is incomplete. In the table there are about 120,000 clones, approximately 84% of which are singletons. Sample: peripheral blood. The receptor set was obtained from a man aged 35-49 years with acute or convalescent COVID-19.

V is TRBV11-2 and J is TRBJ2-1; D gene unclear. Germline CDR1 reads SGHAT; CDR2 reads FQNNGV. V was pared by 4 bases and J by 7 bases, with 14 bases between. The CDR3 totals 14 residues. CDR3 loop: CASSSRPVGNEQFF. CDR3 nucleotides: TGTGCCAGCAGCTCCCGCCCGGTCGGTAATGAGCAGTTCTTC.

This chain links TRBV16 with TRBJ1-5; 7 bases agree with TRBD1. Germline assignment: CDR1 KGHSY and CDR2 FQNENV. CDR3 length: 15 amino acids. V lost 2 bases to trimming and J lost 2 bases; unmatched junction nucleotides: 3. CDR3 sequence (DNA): TGTGCCAGCAGCCAACGCGGACAGGGCAATCAGCCCCAGCATTTT. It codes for CASSQRGQGNQPQHF.

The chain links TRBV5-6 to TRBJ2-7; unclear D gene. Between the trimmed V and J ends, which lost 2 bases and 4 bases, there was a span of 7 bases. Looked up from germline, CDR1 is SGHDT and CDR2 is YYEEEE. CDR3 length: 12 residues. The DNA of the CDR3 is TGTGCCAGCAGCTTCGAGGCTTACGAGCAGTACTTC. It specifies CASSFEAYEQYF.

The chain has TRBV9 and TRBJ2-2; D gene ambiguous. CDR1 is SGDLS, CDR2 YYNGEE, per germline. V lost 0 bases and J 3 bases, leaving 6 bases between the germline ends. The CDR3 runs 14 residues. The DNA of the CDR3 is TGTGCCAGCAGCGTAGTGCCAGACACCGGGGAGCTGTTTTTT. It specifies CASSVVPDTGELFF.

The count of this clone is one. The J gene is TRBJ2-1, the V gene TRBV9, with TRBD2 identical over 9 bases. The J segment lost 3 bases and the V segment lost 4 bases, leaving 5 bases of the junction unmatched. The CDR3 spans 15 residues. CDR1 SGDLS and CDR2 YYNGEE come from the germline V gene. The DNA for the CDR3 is TGTGCCAGCAGCTCTAGCGGGGAGAACTACAATGAGCAGTTCTTC. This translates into CASSSSGENYNEQFF. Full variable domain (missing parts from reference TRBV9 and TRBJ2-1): DSGVTQTPKHLITATGQRVTLRCSPRSGDLSVYWYQQSLDQGLQFLIQYYNGEERAKGNILERFSAQQFPDLHSELNLSSLELGDSALYFCASSSSGENYNEQFFGPGTRLTVL.

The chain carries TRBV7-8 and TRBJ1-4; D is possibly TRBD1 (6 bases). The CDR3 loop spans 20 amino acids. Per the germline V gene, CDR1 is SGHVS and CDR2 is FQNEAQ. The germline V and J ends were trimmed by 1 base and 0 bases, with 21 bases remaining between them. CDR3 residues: CASSLERSFGEGATNEKLFF. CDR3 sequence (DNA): TGTGCCAGCAGCTTAGAGAGGTCGTTTGGGGAGGGGGCAACTAATGAAAAACTGTTTTTT.

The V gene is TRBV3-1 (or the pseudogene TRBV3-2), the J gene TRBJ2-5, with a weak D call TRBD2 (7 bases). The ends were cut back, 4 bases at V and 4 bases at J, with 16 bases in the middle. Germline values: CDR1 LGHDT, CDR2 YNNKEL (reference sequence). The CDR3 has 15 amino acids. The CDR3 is CASSPTGAGAETQYF. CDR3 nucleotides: TGTGCCAGCAGCCCCACCGGGGCGGGGGCAGAGACCCAGTACTTC.

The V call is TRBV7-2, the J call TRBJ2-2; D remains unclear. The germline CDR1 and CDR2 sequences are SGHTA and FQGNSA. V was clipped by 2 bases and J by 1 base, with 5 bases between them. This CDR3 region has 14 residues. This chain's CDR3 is CASSLLGNTGELFF. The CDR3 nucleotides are TGTGCCAGCAGCTTACTAGGGAACACCGGGGAGCTGTTTTTT.

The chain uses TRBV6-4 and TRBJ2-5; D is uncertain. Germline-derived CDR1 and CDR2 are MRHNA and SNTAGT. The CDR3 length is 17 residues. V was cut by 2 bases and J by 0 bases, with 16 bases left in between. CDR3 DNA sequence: TGTGCCAGCAGTGACCCCCAAGTTGAGGTGTACCAAGAGACCCAGTACTTC. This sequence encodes CASSDPQVEVYQETQYF.

CDR3: CASSLGTRETQYF. The CDR3 DNA reads TGTGCCAGCAGCTTGGGGACTCGGGAGACCCAGTACTTC. The rearrangement joins TRBV7-3 to TRBJ2-5; possibly TRBD2 for D (6 bases). Trimming took 3 bases from V and 5 from J, leaving 10 bases between them. The CDR3 spans 13 residues. The germline gives CDR1 SGHTA, CDR2 FQGTGA.

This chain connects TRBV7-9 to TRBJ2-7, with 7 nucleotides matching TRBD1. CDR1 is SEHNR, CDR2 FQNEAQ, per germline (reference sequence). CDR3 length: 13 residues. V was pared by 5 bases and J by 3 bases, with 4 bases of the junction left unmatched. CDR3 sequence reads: CASSPGDSYEQYF. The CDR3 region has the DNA TGTGCCAGCAGCCCCGGGGACAGCTACGAGCAGTACTTC.

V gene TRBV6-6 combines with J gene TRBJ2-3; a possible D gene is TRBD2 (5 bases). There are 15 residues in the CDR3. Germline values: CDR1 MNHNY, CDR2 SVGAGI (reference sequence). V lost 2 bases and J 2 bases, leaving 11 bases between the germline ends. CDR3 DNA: TGTGCCAGCAGTTACACGCCGGGGATCACAGATACGCAGTATTTT. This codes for CASSYTPGITDTQYF.

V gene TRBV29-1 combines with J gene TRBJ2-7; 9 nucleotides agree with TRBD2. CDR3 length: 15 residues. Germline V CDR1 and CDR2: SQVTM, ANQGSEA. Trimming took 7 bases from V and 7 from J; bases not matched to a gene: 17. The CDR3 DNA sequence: TGCAGCGCCATCCTCCCTTCTAGCGGGATTGGAGAGCAGTACTTC. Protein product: CSAILPSSGIGEQYF.

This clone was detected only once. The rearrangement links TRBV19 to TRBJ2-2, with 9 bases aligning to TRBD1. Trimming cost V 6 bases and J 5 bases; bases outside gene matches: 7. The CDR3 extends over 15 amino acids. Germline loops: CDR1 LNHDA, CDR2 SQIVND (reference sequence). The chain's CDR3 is CASRATGGRTGELFF. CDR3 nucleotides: TGTGCCAGTAGGGCCACAGGGGGCCGAACCGGGGAGCTGTTTTTT.

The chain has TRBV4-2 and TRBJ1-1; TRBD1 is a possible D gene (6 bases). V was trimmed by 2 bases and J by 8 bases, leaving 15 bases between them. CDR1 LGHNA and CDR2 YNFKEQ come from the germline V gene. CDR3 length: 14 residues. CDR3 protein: CASSQHGGQEEAFF. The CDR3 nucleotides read TGTGCCAGCAGCCAACACGGGGGGCAGGAAGAAGCTTTCTTT.

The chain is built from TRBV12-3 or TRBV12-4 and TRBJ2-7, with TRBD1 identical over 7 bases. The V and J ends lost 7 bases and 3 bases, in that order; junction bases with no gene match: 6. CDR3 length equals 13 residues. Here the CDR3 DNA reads TGTGCCAGCACCGTGACAGGGAGCTACGAGCAGTACTTC. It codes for CASTVTGSYEQYF.

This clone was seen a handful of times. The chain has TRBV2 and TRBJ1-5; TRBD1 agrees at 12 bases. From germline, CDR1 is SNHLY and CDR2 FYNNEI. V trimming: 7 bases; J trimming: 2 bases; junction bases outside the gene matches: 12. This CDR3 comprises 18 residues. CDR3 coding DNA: TGTGCCAGCAAGGTTCCGGGACAGGGGGCCCCCGGCAATCAGCCCCAGCATTTT. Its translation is CASKVPGQGAPGNQPQHF.

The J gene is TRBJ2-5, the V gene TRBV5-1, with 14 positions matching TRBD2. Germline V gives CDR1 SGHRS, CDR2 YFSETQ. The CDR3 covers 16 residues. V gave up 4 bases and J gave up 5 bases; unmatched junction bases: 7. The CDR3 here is CASSLGTSGGRETQYF. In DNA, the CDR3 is TGCGCCAGCAGCCTCGGGACTAGCGGGGGTAGGGAGACCCAGTACTTC. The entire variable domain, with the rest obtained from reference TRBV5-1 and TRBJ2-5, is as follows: KAGVTQTPRYLIKTRGQQVTLSCSPISGHRSVSWYQQTPGQGLQFLFEYFSETQRNKGNFPGRFSGRQFSNSRSEMNVSTLELGDSALYLCASSLGTSGGRETQYFGPGTRLLVL.

CDR3 bases: TGTGCCAGCAGCATGGAGGCTGCAATGAACACTGAAGCTTTCTTT. Translating it yields CASSMEAAMNTEAFF. V usage is TRBV28 and J usage is TRBJ1-1; D is undetermined. Trimming pared 6 bases from V and 0 bases from J, leaving 14 bases between. Looked up from germline, CDR1 is MDHEN and CDR2 is SYDVKM. The CDR3 is 15 residues long. Complete variable domain (other parts from reference TRBV28 and TRBJ1-1): DVKVTQSSRYLVKRTGEKVFLECVQDMDHENMFWYRQDPGLGLRLIYFSYDVKMKEKGDIPEGYSVSREKKERFSLILESASTNQTSMYLCASSMEAAMNTEAFFGQGTRLTVV.

The CDR3 DNA follows: TGTGCCAGCAGTTCCCGGGCAGATACGCAGTATTTT. Translation: CASSSRADTQYF. The chain links TRBV28 to TRBJ2-3, with no clear D. V was pared by 4 bases and J by 4 bases, with 6 bases between. This CDR3 has 12 residues. The V gene's germline CDR1 is MDHEN and CDR2 SYDVKM. The full variable domain, its missing parts supplied by reference TRBV28 and TRBJ2-3, is DVKVTQSSRYLVKRTGEKVFLECVQDMDHENMFWYRQDPGLGLRLIYFSYDVKMKEKGDIPEGYSVSREKKERFSLILESASTNQTSMYLCASSSRADTQYFGPGTRLTVL.

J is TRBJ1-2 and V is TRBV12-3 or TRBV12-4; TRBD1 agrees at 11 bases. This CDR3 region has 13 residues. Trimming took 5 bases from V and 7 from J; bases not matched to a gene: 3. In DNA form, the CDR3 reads TGTGCCAGCAGTCGCGGGACAGGGGGTGGCTACACCTTC. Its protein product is CASSRGTGGGYTF.